This T cell receptor (beta chain) was captured in a study of CD8 T cells in Susac syndrome. Study as a whole: There were Susac syndrome patients who were therapy-naive at blood draw, others on corticosteroids, and others on intravenous immunoglobulin alone.

cDNA came from roughly 0.53 to 1 ug RNA primed by random hexamers. Amplification of TCR beta CDR3 by immunoSEQ multiplex PCR spanned 54 Vbeta and 13 Jbeta. Each CDR3 protein is one row after TCRdb ran MiXCR on the immunoSEQ multiplex PCR reads. Counted here are about 120,000 distinct CDR3 sequences, just under 95% occurring once; the ten biggest clones make up around 0.28%. Study-wide results and caveats: Susac CD8+ cells expanded clonally the most in TEMRA cells and in active patients.

In regard to this clonotype: Its antigen is unknown.

Unmatched junction bases numbered 13, after V lost 4 bases and J lost 6 bases. This CDR3 is built from 18 residues. CDR1 and CDR2 (germline): MGHDK, SYGVNS. The Susac syndrome patients fit the recently defined diagnostic criteria for definite or probable disease. This rearrangement joins TRBV25-1 to TRBJ1-4, with 11 bases matching TRBD1. This TCR came from a human donor with Susac syndrome. Sequencing used CD8+ T cells from PBMCs. The chain's CDR3 is CASSARTGGPLGDEKLFF. CDR3 in DNA: TGTGCCAGCAGTGCCCGGACAGGGGGCCCTCTGGGAGATGAAAAACTGTTTTTT.